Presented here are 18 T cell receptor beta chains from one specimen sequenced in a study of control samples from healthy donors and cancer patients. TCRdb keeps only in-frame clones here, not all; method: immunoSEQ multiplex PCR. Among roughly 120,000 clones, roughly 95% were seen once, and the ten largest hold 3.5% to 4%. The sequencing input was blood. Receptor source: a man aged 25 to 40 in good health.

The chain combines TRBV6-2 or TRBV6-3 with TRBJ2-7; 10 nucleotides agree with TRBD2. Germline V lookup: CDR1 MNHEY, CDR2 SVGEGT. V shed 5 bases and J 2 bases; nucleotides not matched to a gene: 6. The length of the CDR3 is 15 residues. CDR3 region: CASSLSGGAPYEQYF. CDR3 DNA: TGTGCCAGCAGTCTCAGCGGGGGGGCCCCCTACGAGCAGTACTTC.

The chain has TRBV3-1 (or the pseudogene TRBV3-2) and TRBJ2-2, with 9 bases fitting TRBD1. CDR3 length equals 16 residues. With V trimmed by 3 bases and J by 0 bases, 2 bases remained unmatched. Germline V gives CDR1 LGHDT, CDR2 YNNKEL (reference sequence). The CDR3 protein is CASSQDRGSNTGELFF. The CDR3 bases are TGTGCCAGCAGCCAGGACAGGGGTTCGAACACCGGGGAGCTGTTTTTT.

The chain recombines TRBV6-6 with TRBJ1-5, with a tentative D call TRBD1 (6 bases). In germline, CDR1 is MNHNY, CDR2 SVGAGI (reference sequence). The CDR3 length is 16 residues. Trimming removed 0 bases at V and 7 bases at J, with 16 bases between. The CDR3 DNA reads TGTGCCAGCAGTTACTCTGGCTCGGAGGGGGGGCAGCCCCAGCATTTT. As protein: CASSYSGSEGGQPQHF.

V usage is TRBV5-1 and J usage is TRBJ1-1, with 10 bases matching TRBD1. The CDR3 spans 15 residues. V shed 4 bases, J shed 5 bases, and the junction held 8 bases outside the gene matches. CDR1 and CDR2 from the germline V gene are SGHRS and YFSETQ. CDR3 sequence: CASSTQTDRGTEAFF. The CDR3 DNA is TGCGCCAGCAGCACGCAGACGGACAGGGGGACTGAAGCTTTCTTT. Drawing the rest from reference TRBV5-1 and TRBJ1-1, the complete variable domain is KAGVTQTPRYLIKTRGQQVTLSCSPISGHRSVSWYQQTPGQGLQFLFEYFSETQRNKGNFPGRFSGRQFSNSRSEMNVSTLELGDSALYLCASSTQTDRGTEAFFGQGTRLTVV.

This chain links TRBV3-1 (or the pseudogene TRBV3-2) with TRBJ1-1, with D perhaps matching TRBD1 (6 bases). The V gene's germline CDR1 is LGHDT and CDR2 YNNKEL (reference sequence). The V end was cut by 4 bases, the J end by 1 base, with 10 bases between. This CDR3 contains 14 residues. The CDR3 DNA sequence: TGTGCCAGCAGCCCCTCACAGGGGAACACTGAAGCTTTCTTT. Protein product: CASSPSQGNTEAFF.

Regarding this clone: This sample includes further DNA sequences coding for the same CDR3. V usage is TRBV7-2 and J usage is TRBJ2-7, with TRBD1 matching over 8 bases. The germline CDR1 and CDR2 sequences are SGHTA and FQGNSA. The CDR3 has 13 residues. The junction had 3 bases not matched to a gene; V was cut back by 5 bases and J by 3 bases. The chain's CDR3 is CASSRDRGYEQYF. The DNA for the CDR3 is TGTGCCAGCAGCCGAGACAGGGGCTACGAGCAGTACTTC. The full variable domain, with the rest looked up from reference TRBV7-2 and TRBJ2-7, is GAGVSQSPSNKVTEKGKDVELRCDPISGHTALYWYRQSLGQGLEFLIYFQGNSAPDKSGLPSDRFSAERTGGSVSTLTIQRTQQEDSAVYLCASSRDRGYEQYFGPGTRLTVT.

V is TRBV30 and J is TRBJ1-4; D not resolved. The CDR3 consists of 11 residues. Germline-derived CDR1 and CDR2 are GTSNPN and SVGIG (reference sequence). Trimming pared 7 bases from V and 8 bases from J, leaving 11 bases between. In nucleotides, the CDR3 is TGTGCCTCCCAGGCCCTGGAAAAACTGTTTTTT. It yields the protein CASQALEKLFF.

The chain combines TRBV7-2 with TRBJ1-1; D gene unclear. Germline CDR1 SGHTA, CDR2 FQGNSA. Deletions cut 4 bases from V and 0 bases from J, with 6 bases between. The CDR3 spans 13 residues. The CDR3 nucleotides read TGTGCCAGCAGCTCCAGGCTGAACACTGAAGCTTTCTTT. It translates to CASSSRLNTEAFF.

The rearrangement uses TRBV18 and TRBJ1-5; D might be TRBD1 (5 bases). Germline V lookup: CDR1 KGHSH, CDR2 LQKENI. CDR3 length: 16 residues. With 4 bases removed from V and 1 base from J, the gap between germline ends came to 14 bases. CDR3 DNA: TGTGCCAGCTCACTGGTTCCGGGACCCAGCAATCAGCCCCAGCATTTT. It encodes CASSLVPGPSNQPQHF.

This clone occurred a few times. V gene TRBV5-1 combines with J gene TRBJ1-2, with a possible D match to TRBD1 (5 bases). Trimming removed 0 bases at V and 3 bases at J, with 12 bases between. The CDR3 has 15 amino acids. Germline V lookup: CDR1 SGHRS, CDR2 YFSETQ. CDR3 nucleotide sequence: TGCGCCAGCAGCTTGGGACAGTCGTACGACTATGGCTACACCTTC. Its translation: CASSLGQSYDYGYTF.

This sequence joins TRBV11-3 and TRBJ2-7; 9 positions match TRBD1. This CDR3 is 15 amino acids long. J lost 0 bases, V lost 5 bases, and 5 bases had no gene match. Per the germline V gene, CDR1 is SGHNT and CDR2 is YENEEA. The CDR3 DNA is TGTGCCAGCAGCCCAGGACAGGGGAGCTCCTACGAGCAGTACTTC. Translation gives CASSPGQGSSYEQYF.

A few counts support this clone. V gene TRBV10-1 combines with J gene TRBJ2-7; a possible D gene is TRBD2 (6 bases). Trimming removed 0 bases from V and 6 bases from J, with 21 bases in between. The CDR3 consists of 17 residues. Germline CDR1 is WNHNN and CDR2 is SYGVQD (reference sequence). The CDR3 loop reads CASSESPPGSEDPEQYF. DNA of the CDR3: TGCGCCAGCAGTGAGTCGCCGCCCGGGAGCGAGGACCCCGAGCAGTACTTC.

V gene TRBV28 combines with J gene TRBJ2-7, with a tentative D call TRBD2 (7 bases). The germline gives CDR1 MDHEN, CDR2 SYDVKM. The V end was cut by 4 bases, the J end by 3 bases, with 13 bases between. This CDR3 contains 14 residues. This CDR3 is CASSSGGTLYEQYF. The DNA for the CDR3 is TGTGCCAGCAGTTCCGGGGGGACACTCTACGAGCAGTACTTC.

CDR3 sequence: CASSPRRGSYEQYF. Written as DNA, the CDR3 is TGTGCCAGCAGCCCCAGGCGGGGGTCCTACGAGCAGTACTTC. The gene calls are TRBV6-6 and TRBJ2-7; TRBD2 agrees at 7 bases. CDR3 size: 14 residues. CDR1 is MNHNY and CDR2 is SVGAGI in the germline V gene (reference sequence). V lost 6 bases, J lost 1 base, and 6 bases stayed unmatched.

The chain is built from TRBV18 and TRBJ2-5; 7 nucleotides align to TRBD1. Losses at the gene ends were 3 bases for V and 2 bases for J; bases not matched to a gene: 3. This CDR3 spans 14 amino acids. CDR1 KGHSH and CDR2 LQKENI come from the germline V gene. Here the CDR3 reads CASSPGQMQETQYF. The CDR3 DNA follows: TGTGCCAGCTCACCGGGACAGATGCAAGAGACCCAGTACTTC.

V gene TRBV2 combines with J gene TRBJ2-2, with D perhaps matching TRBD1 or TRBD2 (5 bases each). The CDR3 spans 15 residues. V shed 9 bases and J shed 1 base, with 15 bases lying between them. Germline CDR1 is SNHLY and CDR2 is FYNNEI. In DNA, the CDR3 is TGTGCCAGTGGCTCCGGGACGGTGAACACCGGGGAGCTGTTTTTT. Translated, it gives CASGSGTVNTGELFF.

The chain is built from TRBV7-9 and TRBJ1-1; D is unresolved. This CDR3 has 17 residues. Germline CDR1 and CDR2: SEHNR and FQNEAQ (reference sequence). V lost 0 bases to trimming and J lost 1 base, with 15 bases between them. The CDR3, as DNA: TGTGCCAGCAGCTTAGCGCGGACCGGAGGATCGAACACTGAAGCTTTCTTT. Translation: CASSLARTGGSNTEAFF.

Here the CDR3 DNA reads TGTGCCACCAGCAGAGATTTAGGACGAAACCCCTACGAGCAGTACTTC. Translation: CATSRDLGRNPYEQYF. V gene TRBV15 combines with J gene TRBJ2-7; unclear D gene. Trimming removed 0 bases from V and 2 bases from J, with 14 bases in between. Germline V gene data show CDR1 as LNHNV and CDR2 as YYDKDF (reference sequence). The CDR3 length is 16 residues. The whole variable domain, remainder taken from reference TRBV15 and TRBJ2-7, is DAMVIQNPRYQVTQFGKPVTLSCSQTLNHNVMYWYQQKSSQAPKLLFHYYDKDFNNEADTPDNFQSRRPNTSFCFLDIRSPGLGDTAMYLCATSRDLGRNPYEQYFGPGTRLTVT.